One sample yielded the 8 T cell receptor beta chains listed below, sequenced in a study of control samples from healthy donors and cancer patients. The data were produced by immunoSEQ multiplex PCR, yet TCRdb's version contains in-frame clones alone and is incomplete. Of approximately 140,000 clones listed, 89% are singletons. Sequencing was performed on PBMCs. The source of these receptors is a man aged 50 to 60 with head and neck cancer.

This chain joins TRBV27 and TRBJ2-3, with D perhaps matching TRBD2 (5 bases). Germline CDR1 and CDR2: MNHEY and SMNVEV (reference sequence). The CDR3 extends over 16 amino acids. Trimming removed 2 bases from V and 1 base from J, with 13 bases in between. Here the CDR3 reads CASSLATRAGTDTQYF. The CDR3 DNA sequence: TGTGCCAGCAGTTTAGCCACGCGGGCCGGCACAGATACGCAGTATTTT.

The gene calls are TRBV2 and TRBJ2-2; 8 nucleotides align to TRBD2. The germline V gene has CDR1 SNHLY and CDR2 FYNNEI. This CDR3 comprises 14 residues. V was pared by 5 bases and J by 4 bases, with 3 bases of the junction left unmatched. CDR3 bases: TGTGCCAGCAGTAGTAGCGGGACCACCGGGGAGCTGTTTTTT. This encodes CASSSSGTTGELFF.

The genes are TRBV7-9 and TRBJ2-2, with D tentatively TRBD1 or TRBD2 (6 bases each). The germline gives CDR1 SEHNR, CDR2 FQNEAQ (reference sequence). V was clipped by 6 bases and J by 4 bases, with 12 bases between them. The CDR3 consists of 14 residues. CDR3 loop: CASSWGAITGELFF. The DNA for the CDR3 is TGTGCCAGCAGTTGGGGGGCTATCACCGGGGAGCTGTTTTTT. Based on the CDR3 plus reference TRBV7-9 and TRBJ2-2, the full variable domain is DTGVSQNPRHKITKRGQNVTFRCDPISEHNRLYWYRQTLGQGPEFLTYFQNEAQLEKSRLLSDRFSAERPKGSFSTLEIQRTEQGDSAMYLCASSWGAITGELFFGEGSRLTVL.

This chain connects TRBV7-6 to TRBJ2-3; D is unresolved. Germline CDR1 SGHVS, CDR2 FNYEAQ. Trimming took 0 bases from V and 2 from J, leaving 6 bases between them. The CDR3 is 14 residues long. CDR3 nucleotide sequence: TGTGCCAGCAGCTTAGCTGGCCCCACAGATACGCAGTATTTT. Its protein is CASSLAGPTDTQYF. The variable domain in full, with the rest retrieved from reference TRBV7-6 and TRBJ2-3, is GAGVSQSPRYKVTKRGQDVALRCDPISGHVSLYWYRQALGQGPEFLTYFNYEAQQDKSGLPNDRFSAERPEGSISTLTIQRTEQRDSAMYRCASSLAGPTDTQYFGPGTRLTVL.

V and J are TRBV6-5 and TRBJ1-1; D possibly corresponds to TRBD1 (5 bases). The CDR3 contains 14 residues. Trimming shortened V by 5 bases and J by 5 bases, and 15 bases separated the two germline ends. Per the germline V gene, CDR1 is MNHEY and CDR2 is SVGAGI. The DNA of the CDR3 is TGTGCCAGCAGTAGACTAGGGGATGAGACTGAAGCTTTCTTT. Amino acids: CASSRLGDETEAFF.

In this sample, this clone turned up once. The rearrangement joins TRBV18 to TRBJ2-1; 8 nucleotides match TRBD1. This CDR3 region has 14 residues. V lost 3 bases to trimming and J lost 7 bases; unmatched junction nucleotides: 5. Germline V gene lookup returns CDR1 KGHSH and CDR2 LQKENI. CDR3 nucleotides: TGTGCCAGCTCACCGGACAGGGTTAAGAATGAGCAGTTCTTC. The encoded protein is CASSPDRVKNEQFF. The whole variable domain, remainder taken from reference TRBV18 and TRBJ2-1, is NAGVMQNPRHLVRRRGQEARLRCSPMKGHSHVYWYRQLPEEGLKFMVYLQKENIIDESGMPKERFSAEFPKEGPSILRIQQVVRGDSAAYFCASSPDRVKNEQFFGPGTRLTVL.

The chain uses TRBV5-1 and TRBJ2-2; unclear D gene. Trimming left V 0 bases short and J 4 bases short, with 13 bases between. CDR1 SGHRS and CDR2 YFSETQ come from the germline V gene. The CDR3 is 16 residues long. The CDR3 loop reads CASSLEVGSGTGELFF. The CDR3 DNA sequence: TGCGCCAGCAGCTTGGAGGTGGGGTCAGGCACCGGGGAGCTGTTTTTT.

The chain recombines TRBV11-2 with TRBJ1-2; D is ambiguous. V was shortened by 2 bases and J by 4 bases, with 11 bases between the two germline ends. Germline V gene data show CDR1 as SGHAT and CDR2 as FQNNGV. This CDR3 is built from 14 residues. CDR3 coding DNA: TGTGCCAGCAGCTTAACGGAGATGTCCTATGGCTACACCTTC. Its translation is CASSLTEMSYGYTF.